The T cell receptor beta chain under discussion was sequenced for a study of tumor and adjacent non-tumor tissue in lung cancer. The overall study: Stage I to III disease affected ten to eleven men and 5 women aged 31 to 76. Millions of productive TCRbeta reads were obtained per sample on average.

The length of the CDR3 is 14 residues. Looked up from germline, CDR1 is MNHEY and CDR2 is SVGAGI. General study findings and limits: Normal lung showed higher cumulative top 100 clone frequency than tumor. Significantly higher TCR diversity was found in tumor than normal lung.

Notes on this clonotype: The antigen is undetermined. One end of the junction is discordant with germline, which a read error may explain.

RNA was extracted from bulk tissue without any cell sorting. More than 3 cm separated this lung sample from the edge of the tumor. Three rounds of nested PCR, following a modified ARM-PCR protocol, produced the TCRbeta library. In TCRdb, the multiplex PCR reads were re-called with MiXCR into one record per CDR3 protein. The sample records about 75,000 distinct CDR3 sequences, 55% to 70% being singletons. The sequenced material came from distant non-tumor lung tissue. The chain uses TRBV6-5 and TRBJ2-2; possible D gene TRBD2, 6 bases. The TCR comes from a woman aged 45-60 years with non-small cell lung cancer. DNA for the CDR3: TGTGACAGCAACTGGGACTTTAACACCGGGGAGCTGTTTTTT. Its translation is CDSNWDFNTGELFF.